These 23 T cell receptor beta chains share one sample of origin, sequenced in a study of cytomegalovirus exposure and HLA in healthy donors. The PCR had 60 Vbeta and 13 Jbeta primers. Profiling relied on immunoSEQ multiplex PCR, and the TCRdb table lists in-frame clones only, not all of them. The repertoire includes 150,000 to 200,000 clones, roughly four fifths of them detected once, and 4.9% sits in the top ten. Source material: PBMCs. All receptors come from a woman aged 18-30 years in good health and CMV-seropositive.

The chain recombines TRBV7-9 with TRBJ2-3; D is unclear. From germline, CDR1 is SEHNR and CDR2 FQNEAQ (reference sequence). This CDR3 contains 13 residues. Trimming shortened V by 3 bases and J by 3 bases, and 7 bases separated the two germline ends. The CDR3 reads CASSFTLTDTQYF. Here the CDR3 DNA reads TGTGCCAGCAGCTTTACCCTAACAGATACGCAGTATTTT.

This chain connects TRBV18 to TRBJ1-1, with 9 bases lining up with TRBD1. Per the germline V gene, CDR1 is KGHSH and CDR2 is LQKENI. V trimming: 8 bases; J trimming: 4 bases; junction bases outside the gene matches: 5. This CDR3 contains 13 residues. The CDR3 protein is CASTRDRATEAFF. In nucleotides, the CDR3 is TGTGCCAGCACGCGGGACAGGGCCACTGAAGCTTTCTTT.

This clone showed up just a few times. The rearrangement uses TRBV6-5 and TRBJ2-5, with D possibly TRBD2 on 5 matching bases. This CDR3 has 13 residues. Per the germline V gene, CDR1 is MNHEY and CDR2 is SVGAGI. V was pared by 10 bases and J by 4 bases, with 16 bases between. The CDR3 region is CATSPGRGETQYF. Written as DNA, the CDR3 is TGTGCCACCAGCCCCGGCCGGGGAGAGACCCAGTACTTC.

This clone was counted between two and nine times. The rearrangement uses TRBV7-8 and TRBJ1-4; the D is unclear. Germline CDR1 is SGHVS and CDR2 is FQNEAQ. With 5 bases removed from V and 0 bases from J, the gap between germline ends came to 19 bases. CDR3 size: 18 residues. CDR3 sequence (DNA): TGTGCCAGCAGCACCTCGGGAGGCACGACTGCAACTAATGAAAAACTGTTTTTT. Translated: CASSTSGGTTATNEKLFF.

This chain uses TRBV7-3 with TRBJ2-2; the D gene is possibly TRBD2 (5 bases). CDR1 is SGHTA, CDR2 FQGTGA, per germline. The V end was cut by 2 bases, the J end by 2 bases, with 6 bases between. CDR3 length: 14 amino acids. The CDR3 is CASSLRGNTGELFF. Here the CDR3 DNA reads TGTGCCAGCAGCTTACGGGGTAACACCGGGGAGCTGTTTTTT.

The chain's CDR3 is CASSLRGRAEAFF. The CDR3, as DNA: TGTGCCAGCAGCTTAAGGGGTCGAGCTGAAGCTTTCTTT. The rearrangement uses TRBV7-6 and TRBJ1-1, with D tentatively TRBD1 (5 bases). Looked up from germline, CDR1 is SGHVS and CDR2 is FNYEAQ. Trimming shortened V by 2 bases and J by 6 bases, and 10 bases separated the two germline ends. CDR3 length equals 13 residues.

This clone was picked up one time. V is TRBV5-1 and J is TRBJ2-5, with 12 bases lining up with TRBD1. The closer fit of TRBJ2-7 to the DNA end suggests the J call may be wrong. Per the germline V gene, CDR1 is SGHRS and CDR2 is YFSETQ. The CDR3 spans 15 residues. This CDR3 reads CASSWDRGLTYEQYF. CDR3 nucleotide sequence: TGCGCCAGCAGCTGGGACAGGGGGCTTACCTACGAGCAGTACTTC.

This clone appeared a single time. This chain connects TRBV5-1 to TRBJ2-1, with TRBD1 as a possible D gene (5 bases). This CDR3 region has 15 residues. Deletions cut 1 base from V and 9 bases from J, with 17 bases between. Looked up from germline, CDR1 is SGHRS and CDR2 is YFSETQ. The CDR3 spells CASSLRGHDRGEQFF. The CDR3 DNA reads TGCGCCAGCAGCTTGCGAGGACACGATAGGGGTGAGCAGTTCTTC.

The chain couples TRBV5-4 to TRBJ2-5, with TRBD2 matching 7 bases. Germline-derived CDR1 and CDR2 are SGHNT and YYREEE (reference sequence). CDR3 length equals 15 residues. V dropped 4 bases and J dropped 5; count of bases not matched to a gene: 11. The CDR3 reads CASSGRWGGRETQYF. CDR3 in DNA: TGTGCCAGCAGCGGGCGGTGGGGAGGGAGGGAGACCCAGTACTTC.

This clone has a handful of counts. The gene calls are TRBV4-2 and TRBJ1-4; 10 bases match TRBD1. Trimming cost V 0 bases and J 7 bases; bases outside gene matches: 17. This CDR3 region has 20 residues. Germline loops: CDR1 LGHNA, CDR2 YNFKEQ. The CDR3, as DNA: TGTGCCAGCAGCCAAGATTGGGGGGCGGGACAGGGGTATTTAGGTGAAAAACTGTTTTTT. Amino acids: CASSQDWGAGQGYLGEKLFF.

The chain joins TRBV4-3 to TRBJ2-6; D is undetermined. The CDR3 spans 15 residues. Looked up from germline, CDR1 is LGHNA and CDR2 is YSLEER. V was cut by 1 base and J by 6 bases, with 10 bases left in between. In nucleotides, the CDR3 is TGCGCCAGCAGCCAAGTCCAGTCCGAGGCCAACGTCCTGACTTTC. As protein: CASSQVQSEANVLTF.

The chain is built from TRBV4-1 and TRBJ2-7; TRBD1 matches at 7 bases. V was pared by 3 bases and J by 0 bases, with 5 bases of the junction left unmatched. The germline V gene encodes CDR1 MGHRA and CDR2 YSYEKL. The CDR3 length is 15 residues. Here the CDR3 reads CASSHTGTASYEQYF. The CDR3 coding sequence is TGCGCCAGCAGCCATACCGGGACAGCCTCCTACGAGCAGTACTTC.

The chain links TRBV28 to TRBJ1-5; D perhaps matches TRBD1 (5 bases). V lost 5 bases to trimming and J lost 5 bases, with 16 bases between them. CDR1 and CDR2 from the germline V gene are MDHEN and SYDVKM. The CDR3 contains 15 residues. CDR3 sequence reads: CASSPRGRGDQPQHF. The CDR3 region has the DNA TGTGCCAGCAGTCCTAGGGGTAGGGGTGATCAGCCCCAGCATTTT.

This sequence joins TRBV30 and TRBJ2-7, with a possible D match to TRBD2 (5 bases). This CDR3 contains 12 residues. Germline V CDR1 and CDR2: GTSNPN, SVGIG (reference sequence). V shed 0 bases and J shed 3 bases, with 6 bases lying between them. CDR3 amino acids: CAWSVTIYEQYF. In DNA form, the CDR3 reads TGTGCCTGGAGTGTGACTATCTACGAGCAGTACTTC.

The chain has TRBV4-1 and TRBJ2-5; TRBD1 is a possible D gene (6 bases). CDR1 is MGHRA, CDR2 YSYEKL, per germline. This CDR3 region has 15 residues. With 0 bases removed from V and 5 bases from J, the gap between germline ends came to 13 bases. The DNA of the CDR3 is TGCGCCAGCAGCCAAGAGGGCAGGGGACGGGAGACCCAGTACTTC. This codes for CASSQEGRGRETQYF.

The chain uses TRBV4-2 and TRBJ2-1; a possible D gene is TRBD2 (6 bases). The CDR3 extends over 17 amino acids. Germline CDR1 and CDR2: LGHNA and YNFKEQ. V lost 0 bases, J lost 6 bases, and 18 bases lay in between. The CDR3 protein is CASSQDPILAPGNEQFF. DNA of the CDR3: TGTGCCAGCAGCCAAGATCCGATACTAGCCCCCGGCAATGAGCAGTTCTTC.

The V and J genes are TRBV27 and TRBJ2-7; 7 bases agree with TRBD1. In germline, CDR1 is MNHEY, CDR2 SMNVEV (reference sequence). CDR3 size: 15 residues. V lost 4 bases to trimming and J lost 5 bases; unmatched junction nucleotides: 11. CDR3 nucleotides: TGTGCCAGCAGTTCCCGACAGGGACGGGTTCACGAGCAGTACTTC. Its protein is CASSSRQGRVHEQYF.

The genes are TRBV19 and TRBJ2-7, with a tentative D call TRBD1 (8 bases). Germline lookup yields CDR1 LNHDA and CDR2 SQIVND (reference sequence). The CDR3 consists of 15 residues. V shed 3 bases and J shed 5 bases, with 17 bases lying between them. CDR3 residues: CASSMVQGGDDEQYF. CDR3 DNA: TGTGCCAGTAGTATGGTACAGGGGGGGGATGACGAGCAGTACTTC.

The V call is TRBV10-3, the J call TRBJ1-1; 8 positions match TRBD1. Trimming took 9 bases from V and 0 from J; bases not matched to a gene: 12. The CDR3 is 16 amino acids. Per germline, CDR1 ENHRY and CDR2 SYGVKD. CDR3 DNA sequence: TGTGCCATGGCCGCCGGACAGGGAGCTATGAACACTGAAGCTTTCTTT. This gives the protein CAMAAGQGAMNTEAFF.

The chain joins TRBV12-5 to TRBJ1-5; 12 bases match TRBD1. Germline CDR1 reads LGHNT; CDR2 reads FRNRAP. The ends lost 10 bases at V and 0 bases at J; junction bases unmatched: 10. The CDR3 is made up of 17 amino acids. The CDR3 loop is CATDRDRGLGSNQPQHF. The CDR3 nucleotides are TGTGCTACCGACCGGGACAGGGGGCTTGGTAGCAATCAGCCCCAGCATTTT.

This rearrangement joins TRBV19 to TRBJ2-7; possible D gene TRBD1, 5 bases. The CDR3 has 13 amino acids. Germline-derived CDR1 and CDR2 are LNHDA and SQIVND (reference sequence). Trimming shortened V by 4 bases and J by 3 bases, and 10 bases separated the two germline ends. The CDR3 bases are TGTGCCAGTAGTAAGGGGAAAAGCTACGAGCAGTACTTC. As protein: CASSKGKSYEQYF.

V and J are TRBV4-2 and TRBJ1-4; a weak D match, TRBD1 (5 bases). The CDR3 loop spans 16 amino acids. The germline V gene encodes CDR1 LGHNA and CDR2 YNFKEQ. The germline V and J ends were trimmed by 1 base and 8 bases, with 17 bases remaining between them. This CDR3 reads CASSQGGEGLLEKLFF. Here the CDR3 DNA reads TGTGCCAGCAGCCAAGGGGGGGAGGGTTTGTTAGAAAAACTGTTTTTT.

The genes are TRBV7-2 and TRBJ2-1; D gene uncertain. Germline V gene data show CDR1 as SGHTA and CDR2 as FQGNSA. The CDR3 contains 13 residues. V was trimmed by 2 bases and J by 5 bases, leaving 7 bases between them. The CDR3 is CASSLSRNNEQFF. For the CDR3, the DNA is TGTGCCAGCAGCTTATCTAGGAACAATGAGCAGTTCTTC.